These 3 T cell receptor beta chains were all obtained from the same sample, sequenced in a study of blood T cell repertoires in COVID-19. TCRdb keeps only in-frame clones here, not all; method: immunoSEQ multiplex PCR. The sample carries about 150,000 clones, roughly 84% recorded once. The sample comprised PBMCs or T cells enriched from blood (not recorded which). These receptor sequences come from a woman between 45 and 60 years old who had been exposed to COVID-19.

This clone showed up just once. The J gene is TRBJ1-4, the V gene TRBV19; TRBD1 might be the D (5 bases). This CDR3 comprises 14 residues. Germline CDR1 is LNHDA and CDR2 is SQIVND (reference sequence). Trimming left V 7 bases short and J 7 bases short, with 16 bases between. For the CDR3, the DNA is TGTGCCAGTACCCCCGGGGGGTGGGGTGAAAAACTGTTTTTT. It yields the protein CASTPGGWGEKLFF.

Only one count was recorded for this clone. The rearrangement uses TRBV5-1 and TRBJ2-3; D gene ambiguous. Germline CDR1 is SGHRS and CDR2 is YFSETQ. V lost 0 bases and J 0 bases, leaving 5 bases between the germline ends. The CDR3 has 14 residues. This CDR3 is CASSLDGSTDTQYF. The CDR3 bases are TGCGCCAGCAGCTTGGACGGTAGCACAGATACGCAGTATTTT.

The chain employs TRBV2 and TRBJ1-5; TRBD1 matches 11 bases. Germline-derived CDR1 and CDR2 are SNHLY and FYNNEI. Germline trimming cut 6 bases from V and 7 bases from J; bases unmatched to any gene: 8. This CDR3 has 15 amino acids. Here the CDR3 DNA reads TGTGCCAGCAGCGGCCGGACAGGGGGCTTCCAGCCCCAGCATTTT. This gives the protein CASSGRTGGFQPQHF.